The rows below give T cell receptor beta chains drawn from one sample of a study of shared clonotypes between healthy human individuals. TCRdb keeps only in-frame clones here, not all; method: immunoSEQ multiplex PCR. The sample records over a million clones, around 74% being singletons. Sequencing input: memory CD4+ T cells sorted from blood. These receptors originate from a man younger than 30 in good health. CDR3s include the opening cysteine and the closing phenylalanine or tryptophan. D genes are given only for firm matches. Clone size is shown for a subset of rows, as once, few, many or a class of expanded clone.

cdr3_aa: CASSYPEVAIYF
cdr3_nt: TGTGCCAGCAGTTACCCCGAGGTCGCCATATATTTT
clone_size: .
v_call: TRBV2
d_call: .
j_call: TRBJ1-3

cdr3_aa: CASSEQGNEKLFF
cdr3_nt: TGTGCCAGCAGTGAACAGGGAAACGAAAAACTGTTTTTT
clone_size: .
v_call: TRBV6-1
d_call: .
j_call: TRBJ1-4

cdr3_aa: CASSSTGGRYEQYF
cdr3_nt: TGTGCCAGCAGTTCGACAGGGGGCAGGTACGAGCAGTACTTC
clone_size: .
v_call: TRBV6-5
d_call: TRBD1
j_call: TRBJ2-7

cdr3_aa: CASSLAVYNEQFF
cdr3_nt: TGTGCCAGCAGCTTAGCCGTTTACAATGAGCAGTTCTTC
clone_size: .
v_call: TRBV11-2
d_call: .
j_call: TRBJ2-1

cdr3_aa: CASSGRGGTQYF
cdr3_nt: TGTGCCAGCAGCGGGAGGGGCGGGACCCAGTACTTC
clone_size: .
v_call: TRBV6-5
d_call: TRBD2
j_call: TRBJ2-5

cdr3_aa: CASNGDTMNVKLFF
cdr3_nt: TGTGCCAGCAACGGGGACACCATGAACGTAAAACTGTTTTTT
clone_size: once
v_call: TRBV6-1
d_call: .
j_call: TRBJ1-4

cdr3_aa: CASSGQGEFDEQFF
cdr3_nt: TGTGCCAGCAGTGGACAGGGAGAGTTCGATGAGCAGTTCTTC
clone_size: few
v_call: TRBV2
d_call: TRBD1
j_call: TRBJ2-1

cdr3_aa: CASRPRDRANYGYTF
cdr3_nt: TGTGCCAGCAGGCCCCGGGACAGAGCTAACTATGGCTACACCTTC
clone_size: .
v_call: TRBV27
d_call: TRBD1
j_call: TRBJ1-2

cdr3_aa: CASSPPWRTDTQYF
cdr3_nt: TGTGCCAGCTCACCACCGTGGCGCACAGATACGCAGTATTTT
clone_size: .
v_call: TRBV18
d_call: .
j_call: TRBJ2-3

cdr3_aa: CASSDNRAANEQFF
cdr3_nt: TGTGCCAGCAGTGACAACAGGGCGGCAAATGAGCAGTTCTTC
clone_size: .
v_call: TRBV6-1
d_call: .
j_call: TRBJ2-1

cdr3_aa: CASSYGSGGNSPLHF
cdr3_nt: TGTGCCAGCAGTTACGGGTCAGGGGGGAATTCACCCCTCCACTTT
clone_size: once
v_call: TRBV6-6
d_call: TRBD1
j_call: TRBJ1-6

cdr3_aa: CASSLNYNEQFF
cdr3_nt: TGTGCCAGCAGCCTCAATTACAATGAGCAGTTCTTC
clone_size: .
v_call: TRBV28
d_call: .
j_call: TRBJ2-1

cdr3_aa: CAWHLTGVRQTQYF
cdr3_nt: TGTGCCTGGCACTTAACAGGGGTAAGGCAGACCCAGTACTTC
clone_size: .
v_call: TRBV30
d_call: TRBD1
j_call: TRBJ2-5

cdr3_aa: CAWSTGGSATTYGYTF
cdr3_nt: TGTGCCTGGAGTACTGGGGGCTCTGCTACCACCTATGGCTACACCTTC
clone_size: .
v_call: TRBV30
d_call: .
j_call: TRBJ1-2

cdr3_aa: CASSLGTSGSYEQYF
cdr3_nt: TGTGCCAGCAGCCTCGGGACTAGCGGGAGTTACGAGCAGTACTTC
clone_size: .
v_call: TRBV7-2
d_call: TRBD2
j_call: TRBJ2-7

cdr3_aa: CASSFDRGNTEAFF
cdr3_nt: TGTGCCAGCAGCTTCGACAGGGGGAACACTGAAGCTTTCTTT
clone_size: .
v_call: TRBV7-9
d_call: TRBD1
j_call: TRBJ1-1

cdr3_aa: CSVGIQGARNEKLFF
cdr3_nt: TGCAGCGTCGGGATCCAGGGGGCGCGTAATGAAAAACTGTTTTTT
clone_size: .
v_call: TRBV29-1
d_call: TRBD1
j_call: TRBJ1-4

cdr3_aa: CASSGAGSSYNEQFF
cdr3_nt: TGTGCCAGCAGCGGAGCGGGGAGCTCCTACAATGAGCAGTTCTTC
clone_size: .
v_call: TRBV7-9
d_call: TRBD2
j_call: TRBJ2-1

cdr3_aa: CASSLYRNNEQFF
cdr3_nt: TGTGCCAGCAGCTTATATAGGAACAATGAGCAGTTCTTC
clone_size: .
v_call: TRBV7-2
d_call: .
j_call: TRBJ2-1

cdr3_aa: CASSTGLAGVGEQFF
cdr3_nt: TGTGCCAGTAGTACCGGACTAGCGGGAGTTGGTGAGCAGTTCTTC
clone_size: .
v_call: TRBV19
d_call: TRBD2
j_call: TRBJ2-1

cdr3_aa: CAWNMQPNEKLFF
cdr3_nt: TGTGCCTGGAATATGCAGCCTAATGAAAAACTGTTTTTT
clone_size: .
v_call: TRBV30
d_call: .
j_call: TRBJ1-4